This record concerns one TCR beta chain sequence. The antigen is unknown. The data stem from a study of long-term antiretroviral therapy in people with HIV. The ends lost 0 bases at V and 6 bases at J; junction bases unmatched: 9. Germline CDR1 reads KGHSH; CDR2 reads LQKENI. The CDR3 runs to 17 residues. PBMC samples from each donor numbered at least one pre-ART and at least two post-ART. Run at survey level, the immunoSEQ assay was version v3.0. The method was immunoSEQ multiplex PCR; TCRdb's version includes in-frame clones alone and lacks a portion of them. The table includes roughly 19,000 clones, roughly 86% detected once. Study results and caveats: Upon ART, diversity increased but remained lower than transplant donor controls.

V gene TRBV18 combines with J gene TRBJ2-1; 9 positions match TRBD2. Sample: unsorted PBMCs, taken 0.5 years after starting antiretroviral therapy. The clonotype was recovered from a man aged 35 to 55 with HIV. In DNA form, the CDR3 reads TGTGCCAGCTCACCACCGGTGGGCGGGGGGGCCGGCAATGAGCAGTTCTTC. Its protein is CASSPPVGGGAGNEQFF.